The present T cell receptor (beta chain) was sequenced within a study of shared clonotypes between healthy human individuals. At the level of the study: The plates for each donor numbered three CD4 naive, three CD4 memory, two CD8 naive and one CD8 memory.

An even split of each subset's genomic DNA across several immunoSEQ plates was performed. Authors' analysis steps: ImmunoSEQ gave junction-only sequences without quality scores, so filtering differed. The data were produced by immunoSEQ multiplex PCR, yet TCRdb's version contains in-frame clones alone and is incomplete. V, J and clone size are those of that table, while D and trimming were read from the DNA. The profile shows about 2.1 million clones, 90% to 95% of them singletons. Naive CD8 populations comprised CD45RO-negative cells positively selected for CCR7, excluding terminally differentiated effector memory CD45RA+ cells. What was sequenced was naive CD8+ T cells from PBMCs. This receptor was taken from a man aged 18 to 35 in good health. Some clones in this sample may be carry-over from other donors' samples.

The CDR3 DNA reads TGTGCCAGCAGCGGTTCGGGAGTTAGGGGCAGGGATACGCAGTATTTT. This sequence encodes CASSGSGVRGRDTQYF. This chain links TRBV9 with TRBJ2-3, with a possible D match to TRBD2 (6 bases). The CDR3 runs to 16 residues. Trimming removed 3 bases from V and 6 bases from J, with 20 bases in between. Germline CDR1 SGDLS, CDR2 YYNGEE.